The 10 T cell receptor beta chains reported below all come from one sample, sequenced in a study of human T cells and chemical hapten exposure. Each CDR3 protein is one row after TCRdb ran MiXCR on the RACE reads. The repertoire has a few hundred thousand distinct CDR3 sequences, 5.5% of them found once; the top ten carry over 7%. Time point: pre-sensitization, week 0. The treatment: therapeutic diphenylcyclopropenone sensitization with weekly scalp DPC. The sequences come from whole blood, collected in connection with sensitization to the hapten diphenylcyclopropenone (DPC). These receptor sequences come from a woman in her late teens or twenties with alopecia areata. Some clones in this sample may be carry-over from other donors' samples.

This clonotype was seen a few times. The V gene is TRBV19, the J gene TRBJ2-2, with 9 bases that match TRBD1. In germline, CDR1 is LNHDA, CDR2 SQIVND (reference sequence). This CDR3 region has 15 residues. V was clipped by 4 bases and J by 1 base; unmatched bases: 1. As DNA, the CDR3 is TGTGCCAGTAGTAAGGGACAGGGGAACACCGGGGAGCTGTTTTTT. Amino acid sequence: CASSKGQGNTGELFF. The whole variable domain, filled in from reference TRBV19 and TRBJ2-2, reads DGGITQSPKYLFRKEGQNVTLSCEQNLNHDAMYWYRQDPGQGLRLIYYSQIVNDFQKGDIAEGYSVSREKKESFPLTVTSAQKNPTAFYLCASSKGQGNTGELFFGEGSRLTVL.

The chain has TRBV27 and TRBJ2-7, with a possible D match to TRBD1 (6 bases). CDR1 is MNHEY and CDR2 is SMNVEV in the germline V gene (reference sequence). The CDR3 is 16 amino acids. Trimming cost V 3 bases and J 2 bases, with 17 bases left between them. The CDR3 spells CASSFQGPSLTYEQYF. CDR3 DNA sequence: TGTGCCAGCAGTTTTCAGGGGCCCTCCCTTACCTACGAGCAGTACTTC.

At least ten counts were recorded for this clonotype. The chain joins TRBV4-3 to TRBJ2-2; 8 bases match TRBD1. The V segment lost 3 bases and the J segment 7 bases; nucleotides outside the gene matches: 4. Germline V gene data show CDR1 as LGHNA and CDR2 as YSLEER. This CDR3 has 14 residues. CDR3 coding DNA: TGCGCCAGCAGCCAGTGGACAGGGAGCGGGGAGCTGTTTTTT. It is translated as CASSQWTGSGELFF.

This clonotype was seen a handful of times. V gene TRBV20-1 combines with J gene TRBJ1-2; 11 bases line up with TRBD1. CDR3 length: 13 amino acids. After removal of 6 bases from V and 6 bases from J, the junction contained 6 bases not matched to a gene. The germline V gene has CDR1 DFQATT and CDR2 SNEGSKA (reference sequence). The CDR3 DNA reads TGCAGTGCAGGACAGGGGGCGCATGATGGCTACACCTTC. This gives the protein CSAGQGAHDGYTF.

This clonotype was counted ten times or more. The V and J genes are TRBV2 and TRBJ2-3, with D maybe TRBD1 (6 bases). Germline CDR1 and CDR2: SNHLY and FYNNEI. V was clipped by 7 bases and J by 4 bases, with 12 bases between them. The CDR3 totals 13 residues. In DNA, the CDR3 is TGTGCCAGCAACAGGGATTACGCAGATACGCAGTATTTT. This sequence encodes CASNRDYADTQYF.

The V gene is TRBV4-2, the J gene TRBJ1-4; tentative D call: TRBD1 (5 bases). CDR1 and CDR2 from the germline V gene are LGHNA and YNFKEQ. The CDR3 extends over 14 amino acids. Trimming stripped 3 bases from V and 4 bases from J, with 9 bases between. The CDR3, as DNA: TGTGCCAGCAGCCAGGGGCAGGATAATGAAAAACTGTTTTTT. Translation: CASSQGQDNEKLFF.

This clonotype showed up many times. The V and J genes are TRBV20-1 and TRBJ2-1; D perhaps matches TRBD1 (5 bases). This CDR3 spans 15 amino acids. V was clipped by 2 bases and J by 9 bases, with 20 bases between them. CDR1 is DFQATT and CDR2 is SNEGSKA in the germline V gene (reference sequence). This chain's CDR3 is CSARNPLNPTAEQFF. Written as DNA, the CDR3 is TGCAGTGCTAGAAATCCACTCAATCCGACAGCTGAGCAGTTCTTC.

This clonotype occurred a few times. The V gene is TRBV6-5, the J gene TRBJ1-2; D is unresolved. Trimming removed 8 bases at V and 5 bases at J, with 15 bases between. The CDR3 runs 13 residues. Germline CDR1 reads MNHEY; CDR2 reads SVGAGI. Here the CDR3 reads CASSNGGYYGYTF. The DNA for the CDR3 is TGTGCCAGCTCTAACGGCGGGTATTATGGCTACACCTTC.

The V gene is TRBV7-9, the J gene TRBJ2-2; 10 bases align to TRBD1. The germline CDR1 and CDR2 sequences are SEHNR and FQNEAQ (reference sequence). The CDR3 length is 15 residues. V trimming: 4 bases; J trimming: 6 bases; junction bases outside the gene matches: 5. CDR3 coding DNA: TGTGCCAGCAGCTCGGGACAGGGGAGGGCCGGGGAGCTGTTTTTT. The encoded protein is CASSSGQGRAGELFF.

This clonotype was recorded a few times. The chain has TRBV6-1 and TRBJ1-5; the D gene is possibly TRBD1 (5 bases). Trimming removed 4 bases from V and 9 bases from J, with 19 bases in between. This CDR3 comprises 15 residues. The germline CDR1 and CDR2 sequences are MNHNS and SASEGT. The CDR3 region has the DNA TGTGCCAGCAGTGGAAGAGGGCAGGGTCGTTCGCCCCAGCATTTT. Translation gives CASSGRGQGRSPQHF.